Each of the 17 T cell receptor beta chains below was sequenced from the same sample in a study of OX40 agonist ivuxolimab in advanced cancers. The assay was immunoSEQ multiplex PCR, and TCRdb's table has in-frame clones only and misses some. The repertoire includes around 100,000 clones, around 91% of them detected once, and roughly 0.16% sits in the top ten. Source: CD4+ or CD8+ T cells sorted from blood, taken in a trial of the OX40 agonist ivuxolimab. These TCRs come from an adult with an advanced solid tumor such as melanoma, head and neck, liver or kidney cancer.

A word on this clone: Other DNA sequences in this sample translate to the same CDR3. The rearrangement joins TRBV6-6 to TRBJ1-6; D remains unclear. Germline values: CDR1 MNHNY, CDR2 SVGAGI (reference sequence). The ends were cut back, 8 bases at V and 7 bases at J, with 9 bases in the middle. This CDR3 is built from 12 residues. CDR3 in amino acids: CASGETNSPLHF. DNA for the CDR3: TGTGCCAGCGGGGAGACAAATTCACCCCTCCACTTT.

A few counts support this clone. The rearrangement links TRBV27 to TRBJ1-1, with D unclear. Germline V gene lookup returns CDR1 MNHEY and CDR2 SMNVEV (reference sequence). There are 14 residues in the CDR3. V dropped 2 bases and J dropped 5 bases, with 12 bases sitting between them. The CDR3 nucleotides read TGTGCCAGCAGTTTAGAGGGTTGGGGAACTGAAGCTTTCTTT. This codes for CASSLEGWGTEAFF.

Regarding this clone: A read error may produce the germline difference seen at one junction end. This chain uses TRBV6-5 with TRBJ2-6; D call uncertain. Germline V gene data show CDR1 as MNHEY and CDR2 as SVGAGI. The CDR3 has 14 amino acids. The CDR3 sequence is CASSYSLGANVLTF. The CDR3 DNA reads as TGTGCCAGCAGCTACTCTCTCGGGGCCAACGTCCTGACTTTC.

This sequence joins TRBV4-2 and TRBJ2-1, with 7 bases lining up with TRBD2. The CDR3 covers 15 residues. The germline V gene encodes CDR1 LGHNA and CDR2 YNFKEQ. V trimming: 0 bases; J trimming: 9 bases; junction bases outside the gene matches: 8. CDR3 in amino acids: CASSQDLRELSEQFF. For the CDR3, the DNA is TGTGCCAGCAGCCAAGATCTGCGGGAGCTAAGTGAGCAGTTCTTC.

The chain is built from TRBV5-1 and TRBJ1-2, with 7 bases aligning to TRBD1. The germline V gene encodes CDR1 SGHRS and CDR2 YFSETQ. The CDR3 has 15 amino acids. V trimming: 3 bases; J trimming: 1 base; junction bases outside the gene matches: 6. CDR3 coding DNA: TGCGCCAGCAGCTCGGGACAGTTCAATAACTATGGCTACACCTTC. It encodes CASSSGQFNNYGYTF.

This clone was seen just once. The chain joins TRBV27 to TRBJ2-7; D is perhaps TRBD1 (5 bases). Germline lookup yields CDR1 MNHEY and CDR2 SMNVEV (reference sequence). Deletions cut 0 bases from V and 5 bases from J, with 14 bases between. The CDR3 sequence is 15 residues long. The chain's CDR3 is CASSLSATVPNEQYF. In DNA, the CDR3 is TGTGCCAGCAGTTTATCGGCGACAGTCCCTAACGAGCAGTACTTC.

This clone was counted between two and nine times. V usage is TRBV10-2 and J usage is TRBJ2-7, with TRBD1 matching over 10 bases. The V segment lost 6 bases and the J segment 5 bases; nucleotides outside the gene matches: 10. CDR3 length: 15 residues. The germline V gene has CDR1 WSHSY and CDR2 SAAADI. The CDR3 reads CASSRDRGNRDEQYF. The CDR3 DNA follows: TGCGCCAGCAGCAGGGACAGGGGCAATAGGGACGAGCAGTACTTC.

The chain uses TRBV5-1 and TRBJ1-1; tentative D call: TRBD1 (5 bases). The CDR3 loop spans 14 amino acids. The ends were cut back, 4 bases at V and 1 base at J, with 11 bases in the middle. The germline gives CDR1 SGHRS, CDR2 YFSETQ. CDR3 sequence reads: CASSLGPKNTEAFF. CDR3 bases: TGCGCCAGCAGCCTGGGGCCGAAGAACACTGAAGCTTTCTTT.

The gene calls are TRBV10-3 and TRBJ1-3, with D unresolved. The CDR3 totals 14 residues. Germline CDR1 is ENHRY and CDR2 is SYGVKD. With 6 bases removed from V and 0 bases from J, the gap between germline ends came to 9 bases. This CDR3 reads CAIRSTVSGNTIYF. DNA for the CDR3: TGTGCCATCAGATCCACGGTCTCTGGAAACACCATATATTTT.

This chain connects TRBV30 to TRBJ1-1; D is uncertain. The V end was cut by 3 bases, the J end by 0 bases, with 11 bases between. This CDR3 has 14 residues. In germline, CDR1 is GTSNPN, CDR2 SVGIG (reference sequence). The CDR3 region has the DNA TGTGCCTGGAGAATCGGACTCTTGAACACTGAAGCTTTCTTT. Its translation is CAWRIGLLNTEAFF.

The rearrangement uses TRBV30 and TRBJ2-7, with D tentatively TRBD1 or TRBD2 (6 bases each). The CDR3 totals 12 residues. Germline assignment: CDR1 GTSNPN and CDR2 SVGIG (reference sequence). The ends were cut back, 5 bases at V and 6 bases at J, with 14 bases in the middle. In nucleotides, the CDR3 is TGTGCCTGGGCCGGGGGCTGGGGCGAGCAGTACTTC. Its protein is CAWAGGWGEQYF.

The chain employs TRBV29-1 and TRBJ1-2, with D unresolved. CDR3 size: 14 residues. Germline V gene data show CDR1 as SQVTM and CDR2 as ANQGSEA. V lost 1 base, J lost 6 bases, and 15 bases lay in between. In nucleotides, the CDR3 is TGCAGCGTTGAAGCACGAGGGATCTGGGATGGCTACACCTTC. Its protein is CSVEARGIWDGYTF.

This clone was seen a single time. The genes are TRBV6-6 and TRBJ2-7; D gene ambiguous. The CDR3 consists of 14 residues. Germline assignment: CDR1 MNHNY and CDR2 SVGAGI (reference sequence). Between the trimmed V and J ends, which lost 0 bases and 3 bases, there was a span of 9 bases. The CDR3 region has the DNA TGTGCCAGCAGTTACTCTCTGGATTACTACGAGCAGTACTTC. This gives the protein CASSYSLDYYEQYF.

The V and J genes are TRBV5-4 and TRBJ2-3; maybe TRBD2 (6 bases). CDR1 is SGHNT and CDR2 is YYREEE in the germline V gene (reference sequence). The V end was cut by 3 bases, the J end by 2 bases, with 19 bases between. The CDR3 loop spans 17 amino acids. The DNA of the CDR3 is TGTGCCAGCAGCTCATCACTAACTAGCAGGAACACAGATACGCAGTATTTT. It yields the protein CASSSSLTSRNTDTQYF.

The rearrangement links TRBV6-6 to TRBJ1-5; no clear D. CDR1 is MNHNY, CDR2 SVGAGI, per germline (reference sequence). Trimming took off 5 bases at V and 1 base at J, with 12 bases between the two ends. The CDR3 is 15 residues long. This CDR3 reads CASSIREDSNQPQHF. In nucleotides, the CDR3 is TGTGCCAGCAGTATCCGGGAAGACAGCAATCAGCCCCAGCATTTT.

The rearrangement links TRBV6-1 to TRBJ2-5; D remains unclear. V was shortened by 6 bases and J by 5 bases, with 13 bases between the two germline ends. This CDR3 has 13 residues. Germline lookup yields CDR1 MNHNS and CDR2 SASEGT. This CDR3 is CASSPSAVETQYF. DNA of the CDR3: TGTGCCAGCAGCCCTTCGGCGGTGGAGACCCAGTACTTC.

The gene calls are TRBV6-1 and TRBJ1-5, with TRBD1 matching over 9 bases. This CDR3 spans 14 amino acids. The V and J ends lost 5 bases and 7 bases, in that order; junction bases with no gene match: 6. From germline, CDR1 is MNHNS and CDR2 SASEGT. For the CDR3, the DNA is TGTGCCAGCAGTTGGACAGGGGATGGGCAGCCCCAGCATTTT. Amino acid sequence: CASSWTGDGQPQHF.